This note documents a single TCR beta chain sequence. These data are taken from a study of shared T cell receptors in the human thymus. After removal of 3 bases from V and 4 bases from J, the junction contained 3 bases not matched to a gene. The CDR3 totals 14 residues. Germline CDR1 reads MNHEY; CDR2 reads SMNVEV (reference sequence). Profiling relied on immunoSEQ multiplex PCR, and the TCRdb table lists in-frame clones only, not all of them. Here the sample spans roughly 700,000 clones, approximately 87% being singletons. These same data were also listed under a study on human thymus T cells.

This sequence joins TRBV27 and TRBJ2-3; 8 bases agree with TRBD1. Material: thymocytes. This TCR came from a boy younger than two with a congenital heart defect. The chain's CDR3 is CASSLTGEADTQYF. CDR3 nucleotide sequence: TGTGCCAGCAGTTTGACAGGGGAGGCAGATACGCAGTATTTT.